These T cell receptor beta chains were read from a single sample in a study of T cell repertoires in cytomegalovirus infection. TCRdb re-analysed the reads in MiXCR, keeping a single row per CDR3 protein. The sample lists approximately 1,000,000 distinct CDR3 sequences; around 32% were seen once. Antigens of these TCRs are unknown. The sample here was cultured CD8+ T cells from PBMCs, taken from culture after CMV antigen stimulation. The receptors come from a human donor in good health (CMV status not recorded). Some clones in this sample may be carry-over from other donors' samples. Both conserved end residues are part of each CDR3. A D gene is named only where the DNA matches it firmly. Size is omitted from some rows. Given values are once, few, many or a class for expanded clones.

TRBD2	NA	TRBJ2-3	TRBV15	TGTGCCACCAGCAGAGATCGCGGGGGTTCCCTCACAGATACGCAGTATTTT	CATSRDRGGSLTDTQYF
TRBD1	NA	TRBJ1-1	TRBV7-8	TGTGCCAGCAGCTCGCCGGGACAGGGTATCCCTGAAGCTTTCTTT	CASSSPGQGIPEAFF
NA	NA	TRBJ2-2	TRBV2	TGTGTCAGCAGTGAGTCCCAGTTCACCGGGGAGCTGTTTTTT	CVSSESQFTGELFF
TRBD1	NA	TRBJ1-1	TRBV5-1	TGCGTCAGCAGCAGGGGGGTGGTCATGAACACTGAAGCTTTCTTT	CVSSRGVVMNTEAFF
NA	NA	TRBJ2-1	TRBV2	TGTGCCAGCAGTGAATGGGGAGACAGCTCCTACAATGAGCAGTTCTTC	CASSEWGDSSYNEQFF
NA	NA	TRBJ2-3	TRBV7-6	TGTGCCAGCCGCGCCCCAGGCCAGGGCACAGATACGCAGTATTTT	CASRAPGQGTDTQYF
TRBD1	few	TRBJ1-1	TRBV18	TGTGCCAGCTCACCAATAATGGGGGGACAGGGCCCACCGACAGCTTTCTTT	CASSPIMGGQGPPTAFF
NA	NA	TRBJ2-5	TRBV7-4	TGTGCCAGCAGCTTAGCGGACCTGAAAGAGACCCAGTACTTC	CASSLADLKETQYF
TRBD1	NA	TRBJ1-5	TRBV20-1	TGCAGTGCTAGAGATGTAGACAGGGTTAGCAATCAGCCCCAGCATTTT	CSARDVDRVSNQPQHF
NA	NA	TRBJ2-3	TRBV10-3	TGTGCCATCAGTGAGCCGACGGGGGCCACAGATACGCAGTATTTT	CAISEPTGATDTQYF
NA	few	TRBJ1-1	TRBV7-2	TGTGCCAGCAGCCGGGGGACTCCGGGGGCTTTCTTT	CASSRGTPGAFF
NA	NA	TRBJ2-1	TRBV27	TGTGCCAGCAGTTTATTTCGGGGGACCCCTATCTACAATGAGCAGTTCTTC	CASSLFRGTPIYNEQFF
NA	NA	TRBJ1-2	TRBV6-8	TGTGCCAGCAGTTACTCTGGTGATTTGTGGGGCTACACCTTC	CASSYSGDLWGYTF
NA	few	TRBJ1-2	TRBV28	TGTGCCAGCAGTCCCGACAGAATCGTCAACTATGGCTACACCTTC	CASSPDRIVNYGYTF
NA	NA	TRBJ2-2	TRBV18	TGTGCCAGCTCACCCCTCGTTACCATGAACACCGGGGAGCTGTTTTTT	CASSPLVTMNTGELFF
NA	NA	TRBJ1-2	TRBV20-1	TGCAGTGCCTACTCAGAAGGACAGCTCTTTACCTATGGCTACACCTTC	CSAYSEGQLFTYGYTF
NA	NA	TRBJ1-1	TRBV28	TGTGCCAGCAGTTATGGTATTAAGAACACTGAAGCTTTCTTT	CASSYGIKNTEAFF
TRBD2	few	TRBJ2-1	TRBV4-1	TGCGCCAGCAGCCAAGCGGGGGAGGGGAATGAGCAGTTCTTC	CASSQAGEGNEQFF
NA	NA	TRBJ2-2	TRBV4-1	TGTGCCAGCAGCCAAGATTGGGGGTACCCCACCGGGGAGCTGTTTTTT	CASSQDWGYPTGELFF
TRBD1	NA	TRBJ1-1	TRBV20-1	TGCAGTGCTAGACCGGACAGGGGGCGGGGCACTGAAGCTTTCTTT	CSARPDRGRGTEAFF
NA	many	TRBJ1-1	TRBV7-6	TGTGCCAGCAGCAAAAGGGGAGAGAGGGACACTGAAGCTTTCTTT	CASSKRGERDTEAFF
NA	few	TRBJ1-1	TRBV12-3/TRBV12-4	TGTGCCAGCAGTCCCTCCTCCAGGGCAACTGAAGCTTTCTTT	CASSPSSRATEAFF
TRBD1	many	TRBJ2-5	TRBV7-2	TGTGCCAGCAGCTTAGGAACATGGGACAGGGGGCTTCGTGAGACCCAGTACTTC	CASSLGTWDRGLRETQYF
TRBD1	few	TRBJ1-2	TRBV7-9	TGTGCCAGCAGCCCTCCTAGAGACAGGGGTTATGGCTACACCTTC	CASSPPRDRGYGYTF
TRBD1	few	TRBJ2-7	TRBV7-6	TGTGCCAGCAGCGTCCCCGGGACAGGGTTAGAGCAGTACTTC	CASSVPGTGLEQYF
TRBD1	few	TRBJ2-7	TRBV13	TGTGCCAGCAGCCTAGGCACCCGGACAGGGACGGACGAGCAGTACTTC	CASSLGTRTGTDEQYF
TRBD1	few	TRBJ1-3	TRBV24-1	TGTGCCACCAGCACAGGGGACTCAAACACCATATATTTT	CATSTGDSNTIYF
NA	many	TRBJ2-1	TRBV7-6	TGTGCCAGCAGCTTAATCGAGCGGTCCTACAATGAGCAGTTCTTC	CASSLIERSYNEQFF
NA	NA	TRBJ2-5	TRBV12-3/TRBV12-4	TGTGCCAGCAGTTTTACCCACCAGGGGCTTACGTACCAAGAGACCCAGTACTTC	CASSFTHQGLTYQETQYF
NA	NA	TRBJ2-2	TRBV6-2/TRBV6-3	TGTGCCAGCATCCCTGGGGATTCGAACACCGGGGAGCTGTTTTTT	CASIPGDSNTGELFF
NA	NA	TRBJ2-1	TRBV20-1	TGCAGTGCTAGGGTGTGGGGGGATGGCGGGGGCCACCCCGATGAGCAGTTCTTC	CSARVWGDGGGHPDEQFF
TRBD1	many	TRBJ2-7	TRBV7-8	TGTGCCAGCAAGGTCTTGGGACAGGGCCACGAGCAGTACTTC	CASKVLGQGHEQYF
NA	NA	TRBJ2-1	TRBV9	TGTGCCAGCAGCAGGGAGGGGGCTCAGTTCTTC	CASSREGAQFF
NA	NA	TRBJ2-7	TRBV27	TGTGCCAGCAGTTTATACCGGAGCAGGGACTACGAGCAGTACTTC	CASSLYRSRDYEQYF
NA	few	TRBJ2-1	TRBV11-2	TGTGCCAGCAGCTCACAGGTTAGCTCCTACAATGAGCAGTTCTTC	CASSSQVSSYNEQFF
TRBD1	NA	TRBJ2-2	TRBV7-9	TGTGCCAGCAGCGGTCGGACAGGGAAGAACACCGGGGAGCTGTTTTTT	CASSGRTGKNTGELFF
NA	NA	TRBJ1-1	TRBV27	TGTGCCAGCAGACAGGGCTTGATAGAAAACACTGAAGCTTTCTTT	CASRQGLIENTEAFF
NA	few	TRBJ1-6	TRBV28	TGTGCCAGCAGTTGGTCGGGATTGGGTTCACCCCTCCACTTT	CASSWSGLGSPLHF
NA	NA	TRBJ1-5	TRBV7-9	TGTGCCAGCAGCTTAGGGCAGGGGCTGCGGCAGCCCCAGCATTTT	CASSLGQGLRQPQHF
NA	NA	TRBJ2-7	TRBV29-1	TGCAGCGTTGGTGGGGCAGGGGATTACTACGAGCAGTACTTC	CSVGGAGDYYEQYF
TRBD2	few	TRBJ2-7	TRBV12-3/TRBV12-4	TGTGCCAGCAGCCACAGTAGCGGGGGGGCTCACGAGCAGTACTTC	CASSHSSGGAHEQYF
TRBD1	NA	TRBJ1-2	TRBV4-1	TGCGCCAGCAGCCAAGCCAGGGGGAATAACTATGGCTACACCTTC	CASSQARGNNYGYTF
TRBD1	NA	TRBJ1-6	TRBV7-8	TGTGCCAGCAGCTTAGGGACAGGGGGTACAACACCCCTCCACTTT	CASSLGTGGTTPLHF
NA	few	TRBJ2-3	TRBV29-1	TGCAGCGTTGATGGAAGCGGGCCCTTGGATACGCAGTATTTT	CSVDGSGPLDTQYF
NA	NA	TRBJ2-1	TRBV29-1	TGCAGCGTTGCAGGACGTACAACCTACAATGAGCAGTTCTTC	CSVAGRTTYNEQFF
NA	many	TRBJ2-3	TRBV5-6	TGTGCCAGCAGCCACGACGACATTGGGGGCACAGATACGCAGTATTTT	CASSHDDIGGTDTQYF
NA	NA	TRBJ2-2	TRBV6-5	TGTGCCAGCAGTTACACAGGGAACACCGGGGAGCTGTTTTTT	CASSYTGNTGELFF
TRBD1	many	TRBJ1-1	TRBV2	TGTGCCAGCGTTAGGACAGGTTTGAACACTGAAGCTTTCTTT	CASVRTGLNTEAFF
TRBD1	NA	TRBJ2-6	TRBV19	TGTGCCAGTAGTACCTTCTACGGACAGGGAAACTCTGGGGCCAACGTCCTGACTTTC	CASSTFYGQGNSGANVLTF
TRBD2	few	TRBJ2-2	TRBV7-8	TGTGCCAGCAGCTTGACGCTAGCGGGGGGGGGGTTCTCACCCGGGGAGCTGTTTTTT	CASSLTLAGGGFSPGELFF
NA	NA	TRBJ1-2	TRBV6-6	TGTGCCAGCAGCCACGGGGGGGCCGGTGGCTACACCTTC	CASSHGGAGGYTF
TRBD1	few	TRBJ1-5	TRBV6-5	TGTGCCAGCAGTCCGGGACAGGGGTTTCGTCAGCCCCAGCATTTT	CASSPGQGFRQPQHF
NA	many	TRBJ1-1	TRBV7-2	TGTGCCAGCGCCCGGGACACTTACGTGAACACTGAAGCTTTCTTT	CASARDTYVNTEAFF
NA	many	TRBJ2-2	TRBV5-1	TGCGCCAGCAGCAAACAGGGACCTGGCCCCGGGGAGCTGTTTTTT	CASSKQGPGPGELFF
TRBD1	few	TRBJ2-1	TRBV20-1	TGCAGTGCTAGAGCCCTGACAGGGGAAATCGTCGGTGAGCAGTTCTTC	CSARALTGEIVGEQFF
TRBD1	NA	TRBJ1-1	TRBV7-6	TGTGCCAGCAGCATGGGGACAGGGGGCTTCTCGGTTCAGACTGAAGCTTTCTTT	CASSMGTGGFSVQTEAFF
TRBD1	NA	TRBJ1-2	TRBV19	TGTGCCAGTAGTACACTGGACAGGAGCTATGGCTACACCTTC	CASSTLDRSYGYTF
TRBD2	few	TRBJ2-1	TRBV28	TGTGCCAGCAGTTTATTCTTGAGGACTAGCACCAATGAGCAGTTCTTC	CASSLFLRTSTNEQFF
TRBD2	NA	TRBJ2-7	TRBV11-2	TGTGCCAGCAGCTTCTGGACTAGCGGAAACTATCGACACGAGCAGTACTTC	CASSFWTSGNYRHEQYF